This T cell receptor beta chain was identified in a study of T cell responses to AZD1222 COVID-19 vaccine. Study-wide context: Pooled in the analysis were second doses at about 4 or about 12 weeks.

The germline CDR1 and CDR2 sequences are LGHDT and YNNKEL (reference sequence). J was trimmed by 4 bases and V by 5 bases; bases with no gene match: 5. There are 15 residues in the CDR3. Overall study findings and caveats: Researchers took repertoire samples only after the peak T cell response had come. Females made up more of the donors, who were largely white British, and clonal diversity may have come out too low.

This clone showed up just once. Its antigen remains unknown. TCRdb keeps only in-frame clones here, not all; method: immunoSEQ multiplex PCR. The sample has 95,000 to 150,000 clones, 70% to 90% seen once. This clonotype was obtained from an adult in good health. The rearrangement uses TRBV3-1 (or the pseudogene TRBV3-2) and TRBJ1-6; TRBD1 matches 7 bases. Sample: peripheral blood, taken on day 0 of AZD1222 vaccination. The chain's CDR3 is CASSLRTGYNSPLHF. Here the CDR3 DNA reads TGTGCCAGCAGCTTACGGACAGGTTATAATTCACCCCTCCACTTT.